These T cell receptor beta chains were read from a single sample in a study of cytomegalovirus exposure and HLA in healthy donors. Here immunoSEQ multiplex PCR was the method, and the copy in TCRdb shows in-frame clones only, minus some. This repertoire shows some 170,000 clones, more than 75% found once; its top ten account for roughly 9%. The sample comprised PBMCs. These receptors all come from a man between 18 and 35 years old in good health and CMV-seropositive. The conserved cysteine and the conserved F or W are not part of the CDR3 here. The D gene is left open where the match is weak.

>TRBJ1-1|TRBV6-6|TRBD1
ASRETGDWTEAF
>TRBJ1-1|TRBV7-9|NA
ASSPRGNMNTEAF
>TRBJ1-6|TRBV2|TRBD1
ASSLGQGINSPLH
>TRBJ2-1|TRBV6-6|NA
ASSYSRESYNEQF
>TRBJ2-5|TRBV6-5|NA
ASSYSKQEGETQY
>TRBJ2-1|TRBV6-6|NA
ASSPIATYNEQF
>TRBJ1-1|TRBV27|NA
ASSRSRGDTEAF
>TRBJ1-2|TRBV6-5|TRBD1
ASSSGQEIYGYT
>TRBJ1-1|TRBV6-5|TRBD1
ASSPDRSNTEAF
>TRBJ2-1|TRBV5-6|NA
ASSRRAGSSYNEQF
>TRBJ1-3|TRBV15|TRBD1
ATSTGQGNRGNTIY
>TRBJ2-7|TRBV27|TRBD2
ASRSLGGYEQY
>TRBJ1-1|TRBV6-4|TRBD1
ASSAGTGGTEAF
>TRBJ1-4|TRBV23-1|TRBD1
ASSPYGQGKGEKLF
>TRBJ2-7|TRBV7-6|TRBD2
ASSSSDFGRAGEQY
>TRBJ2-3|TRBV7-2|TRBD2
ASSLSAGGRAQY
>TRBJ1-1|TRBV19|TRBD1
ASSSIGTGLSTEAF
>TRBJ2-1|TRBV15|NA
ATGGESSYNEQF
>TRBJ2-5|TRBV5-1|TRBD2
ASSNPGLAGQETQY
>TRBJ1-5|TRBV19|NA
ASSILNQPQH
>TRBJ2-3|TRBV19|TRBD1
ASSSRRYGTETDTQY
>TRBJ1-2|TRBV15|NA
ATSLQGSNYGYT
>TRBJ1-4|TRBV2|TRBD1
ASSVQGFEKLF
>TRBJ2-7|TRBV7-9|TRBD1
ASGRDRGSYEQY
>TRBJ2-2|TRBV7-8|TRBD2
ASSLSGTSGGAVGELF
>TRBJ1-2|TRBV2|TRBD1
ASSYDRGQYYGYT
>TRBJ1-5|TRBV23-1|NA
ASRPLGSKSDSNQPQH
>TRBJ2-7|TRBV18|TRBD1
ASSRSPQGNYEQY
>TRBJ1-5|TRBV10-3|NA
AISESWAKSNQPQH
>TRBJ1-1|TRBV19|NA
ASSIYGPGNEEAF
>TRBJ2-1|TRBV13|NA
ASSFLGGGPSYNEQF